This entry describes one T cell receptor beta chain. This entry is derived from a study of blood T cell repertoires in COVID-19. Study-level background: The samples span acute and convalescent COVID-19 from the United States, Italy and Spain. PBMCs, B-cell-depleted T cells, or T cells provided the cDNA or gDNA that made up the material.

Study processing details: By means of reference gene primer amplification, nucleated cell counts were estimated. Profiling relied on immunoSEQ multiplex PCR, and the TCRdb table lists in-frame clones only, not all of them. V and J calls plus clone size are reproduced from that table; the DNA served to infer D and trimming. Of tens of thousands of clones listed, roughly 81% are singletons. Germline lookup yields CDR1 SGHRS and CDR2 YFSETQ. The V end was cut by 1 base, the J end by 1 base, with 11 bases between. The CDR3 totals 15 residues. One Seattle source followed patients from active infection through their disease course.

V usage is TRBV5-1 and J usage is TRBJ1-1; TRBD1 might be the D (5 bases). Sample: peripheral blood. The receptor's source is a man of 80 years or more with COVID-19, enrolled during active disease. This chain's CDR3 is CASSLPGPGNTEAFF. Written as DNA, the CDR3 is TGCGCCAGCAGCTTGCCAGGGCCCGGGAACACTGAAGCTTTCTTT. Looking up the rest from reference TRBV5-1 and TRBJ1-1 gives the full variable domain: KAGVTQTPRYLIKTRGQQVTLSCSPISGHRSVSWYQQTPGQGLQFLFEYFSETQRNKGNFPGRFSGRQFSNSRSEMNVSTLELGDSALYLCASSLPGPGNTEAFFGQGTRLTVV.